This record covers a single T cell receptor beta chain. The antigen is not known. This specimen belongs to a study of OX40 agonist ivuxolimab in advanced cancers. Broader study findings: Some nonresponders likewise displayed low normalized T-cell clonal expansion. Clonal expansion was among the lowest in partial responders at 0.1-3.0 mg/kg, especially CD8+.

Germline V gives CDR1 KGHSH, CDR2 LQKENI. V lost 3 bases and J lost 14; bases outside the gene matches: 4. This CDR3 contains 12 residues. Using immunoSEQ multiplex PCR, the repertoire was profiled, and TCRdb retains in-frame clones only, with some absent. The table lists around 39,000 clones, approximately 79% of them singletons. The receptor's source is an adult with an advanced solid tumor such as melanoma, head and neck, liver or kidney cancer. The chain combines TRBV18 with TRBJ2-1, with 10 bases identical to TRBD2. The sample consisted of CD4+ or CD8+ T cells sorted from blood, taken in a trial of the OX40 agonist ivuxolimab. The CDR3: CASSPSSGGEFF. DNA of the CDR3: TGTGCCAGCTCACCGTCTAGCGGGGGAGAGTTCTTC.